This T cell receptor (beta chain) was found in a study of T cell responses to AZD1222 COVID-19 vaccine. This clone occurred a few times. What it recognizes is unknown. Sequencing was performed with immunoSEQ multiplex PCR; in TCRdb, only in-frame clones are kept and a portion is missing. Among fewer than 200,000 clones listed, 92% were seen once. Germline V lookup: CDR1 SGHVS, CDR2 FQNEAQ. The CDR3 is 14 amino acids. The J segment lost 12 bases and the V segment lost 7 bases, leaving 8 bases of the junction unmatched. General study points: At study baseline, merely a handful of AZD1222 recipients were seropositive. A reported finding is that nearly half of spike-specific TCRs target unmutated variant regions. Increased Spike-specific TCR breadth and depth were observed after two AZD1222 doses.

The chain is built from TRBV7-8 and TRBJ2-1, with 14 bases lining up with TRBD2. Sequencing used peripheral blood, obtained on day 0 of AZD1222 vaccination. The source is an adult in good health. The CDR3 DNA follows: TGTGCCAGCACCCCGGGACTAGCGGGAGCGGGGCAGTTCTTC. This translates into CASTPGLAGAGQFF. The variable domain in full, with the rest retrieved from reference TRBV7-8 and TRBJ2-1, is GAGVSQSPRYKVAKRGQDVALRCDPISGHVSLFWYQQALGQGPEFLTYFQNEAQLDKSGLPSDRFFAERPEGSVSTLKIQRTQQEDSAVYLCASTPGLAGAGQFFGPGTRLTVL.